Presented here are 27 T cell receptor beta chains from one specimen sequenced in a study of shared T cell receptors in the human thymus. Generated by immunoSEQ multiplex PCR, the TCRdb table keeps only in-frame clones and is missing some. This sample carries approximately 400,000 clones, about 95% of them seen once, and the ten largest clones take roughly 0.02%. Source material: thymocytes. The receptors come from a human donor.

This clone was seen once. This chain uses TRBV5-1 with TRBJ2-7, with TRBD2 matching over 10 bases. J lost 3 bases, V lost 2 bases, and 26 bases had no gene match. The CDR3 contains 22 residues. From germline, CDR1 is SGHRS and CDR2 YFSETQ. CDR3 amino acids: CASSFMASRARPGLAKFYEQYF. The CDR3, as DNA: TGCGCCAGCAGCTTCATGGCCAGCAGGGCCAGGCCGGGACTAGCGAAGTTCTACGAGCAGTACTTC.

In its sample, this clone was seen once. The CDR3 protein is CASSPRRDSGTGELFF. CDR3 nucleotide sequence: TGTGCCAGCAGCCCCCGACGGGATAGCGGCACCGGGGAGCTGTTTTTT. The chain couples TRBV7-3 to TRBJ2-2; a weak D match, TRBD2 (6 bases). The V gene lost 5 bases and the J gene lost 4 bases, with 17 bases spanning the gap. This CDR3 is 16 amino acids long. Germline CDR1 SGHTA, CDR2 FQGTGA.

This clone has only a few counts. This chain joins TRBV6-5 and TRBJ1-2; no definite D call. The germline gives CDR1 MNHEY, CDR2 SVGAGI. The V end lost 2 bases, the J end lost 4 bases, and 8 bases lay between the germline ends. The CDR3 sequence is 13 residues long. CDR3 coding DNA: TGTGCCAGCAGTTACATCAGGTTCTATGGCTACACCTTC. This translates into CASSYIRFYGYTF.

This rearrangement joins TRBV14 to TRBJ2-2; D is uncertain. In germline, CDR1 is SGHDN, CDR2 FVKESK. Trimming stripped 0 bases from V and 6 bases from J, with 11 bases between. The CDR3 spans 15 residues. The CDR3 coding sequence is TGTGCCAGCAGCCAAGAACGGAGTGGGGCCGGGGAGCTGTTTTTT. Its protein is CASSQERSGAGELFF.

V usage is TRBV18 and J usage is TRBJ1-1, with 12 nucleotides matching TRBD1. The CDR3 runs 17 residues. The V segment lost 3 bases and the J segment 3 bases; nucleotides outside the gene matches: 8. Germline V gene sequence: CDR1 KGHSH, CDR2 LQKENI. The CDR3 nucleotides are TGTGCCAGCTCACCCCACCCAGGGGACAGGGGGCACACTGAAGCTTTCTTT. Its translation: CASSPHPGDRGHTEAFF.

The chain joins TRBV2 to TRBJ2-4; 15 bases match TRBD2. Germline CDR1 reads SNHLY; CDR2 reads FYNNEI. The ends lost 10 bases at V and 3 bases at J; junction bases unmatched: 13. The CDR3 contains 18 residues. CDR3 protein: CATTGTSGRWEVKNIQYF. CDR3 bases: TGTGCCACCACCGGGACTAGCGGGAGGTGGGAGGTCAAAAACATTCAGTACTTC.

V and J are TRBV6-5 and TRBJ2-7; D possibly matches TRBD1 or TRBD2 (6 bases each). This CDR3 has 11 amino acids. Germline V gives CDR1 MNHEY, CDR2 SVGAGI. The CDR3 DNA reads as TGTGCAGGGGGGCTTACATGCGAGCAGTACTTC. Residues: CAGGLTCEQYF.

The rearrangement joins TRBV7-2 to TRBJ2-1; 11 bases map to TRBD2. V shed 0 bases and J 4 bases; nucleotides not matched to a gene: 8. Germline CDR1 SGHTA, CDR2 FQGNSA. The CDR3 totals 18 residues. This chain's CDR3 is CASSLATTGTSGYNEQFF. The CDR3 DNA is TGTGCCAGCAGCTTAGCTACTACCGGGACTAGCGGTTACAATGAGCAGTTCTTC.

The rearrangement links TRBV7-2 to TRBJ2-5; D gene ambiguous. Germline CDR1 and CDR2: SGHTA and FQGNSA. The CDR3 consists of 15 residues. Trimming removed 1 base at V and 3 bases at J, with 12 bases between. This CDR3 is CASSLDFNPKETQYF. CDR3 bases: TGTGCCAGCAGCTTAGACTTCAACCCAAAAGAGACCCAGTACTTC.

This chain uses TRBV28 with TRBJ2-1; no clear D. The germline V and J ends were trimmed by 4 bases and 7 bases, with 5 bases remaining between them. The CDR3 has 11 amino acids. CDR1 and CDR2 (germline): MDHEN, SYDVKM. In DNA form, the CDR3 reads TGTGCCAGCAGTTATGGGAATGAGCAGTTCTTC. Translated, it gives CASSYGNEQFF.

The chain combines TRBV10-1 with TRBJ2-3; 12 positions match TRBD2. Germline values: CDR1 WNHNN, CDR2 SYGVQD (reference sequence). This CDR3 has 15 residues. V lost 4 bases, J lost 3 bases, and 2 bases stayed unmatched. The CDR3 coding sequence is TGCGCCAGCAGTGTGACTAGCGGGAGAACAGATACGCAGTATTTT. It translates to CASSVTSGRTDTQYF.

This CDR3 reads CSVEDRAGEAFF. In DNA form, the CDR3 reads TGCAGCGTTGAAGATCGGGCAGGTGAAGCTTTCTTT. The gene calls are TRBV29-1 and TRBJ1-1; D not resolved. The ends were cut back, 0 bases at V and 7 bases at J, with 9 bases in the middle. This CDR3 has 12 residues. Germline V gives CDR1 SQVTM, CDR2 ANQGSEA.

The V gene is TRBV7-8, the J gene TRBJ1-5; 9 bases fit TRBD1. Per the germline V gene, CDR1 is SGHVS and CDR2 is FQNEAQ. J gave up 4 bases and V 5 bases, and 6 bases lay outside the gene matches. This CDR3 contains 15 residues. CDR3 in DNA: TGTGCCAGCAGCCAAGGGACAGGGCAAAATCAGCCCCAGCATTTT. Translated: CASSQGTGQNQPQHF.

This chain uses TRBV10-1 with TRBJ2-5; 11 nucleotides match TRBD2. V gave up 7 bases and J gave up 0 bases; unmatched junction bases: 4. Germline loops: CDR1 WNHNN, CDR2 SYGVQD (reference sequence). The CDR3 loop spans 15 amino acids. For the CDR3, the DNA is TGCGCCAGCAACCCGGGACTAGCGGACCAAGAGACCCAGTACTTC. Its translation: CASNPGLADQETQYF.

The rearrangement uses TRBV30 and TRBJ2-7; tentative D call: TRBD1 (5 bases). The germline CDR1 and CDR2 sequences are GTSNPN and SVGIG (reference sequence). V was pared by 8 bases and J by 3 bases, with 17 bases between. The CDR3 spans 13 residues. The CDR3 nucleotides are TGTGCCGGGCAGGGTAGACTCTTCTACGAGCAGTACTTC. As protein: CAGQGRLFYEQYF. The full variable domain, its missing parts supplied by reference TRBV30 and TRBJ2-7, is SQTIHQWPATLVQPVGSPLSLECTVEGTSNPNLYWYRQAAGRGLQLLFYSVGIGQISSEVPQNLSASRPQDRQFILSSKKLLLSDSGFYLCAGQGRLFYEQYFGPGTRLTVT.

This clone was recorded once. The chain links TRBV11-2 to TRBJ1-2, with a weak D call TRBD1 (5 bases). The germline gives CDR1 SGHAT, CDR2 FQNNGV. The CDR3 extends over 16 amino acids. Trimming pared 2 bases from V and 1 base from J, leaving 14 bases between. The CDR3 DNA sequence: TGTGCCAGCAGCTTAACGGCAGGGACCCTTAACTATGGCTACACCTTC. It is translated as CASSLTAGTLNYGYTF.

The CDR3 nucleotides are TGCGCCAGCAGCCCGCGGACAGGGGGAGGGACAGATACGCAGTATTTT. Translated, it gives CASSPRTGGGTDTQYF. The chain has TRBV4-1 and TRBJ2-3; 10 bases are shared with TRBD1. The CDR3 extends over 16 amino acids. Trimming took 4 bases from V and 3 from J; bases not matched to a gene: 7. The germline gives CDR1 MGHRA, CDR2 YSYEKL.

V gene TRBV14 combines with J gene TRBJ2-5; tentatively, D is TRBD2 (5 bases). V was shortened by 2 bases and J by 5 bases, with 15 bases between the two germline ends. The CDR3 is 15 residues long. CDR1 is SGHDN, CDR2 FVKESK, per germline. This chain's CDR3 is CASSQIWSSFETQYF. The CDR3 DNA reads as TGTGCCAGCAGCCAAATATGGTCTAGCTTTGAGACCCAGTACTTC.

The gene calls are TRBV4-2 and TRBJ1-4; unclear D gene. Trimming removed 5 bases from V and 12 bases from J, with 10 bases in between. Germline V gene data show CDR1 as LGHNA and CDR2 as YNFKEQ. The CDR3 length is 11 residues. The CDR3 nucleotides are TGTGCCAGCAGCGGGCGCGGGGAACTGTTTTTT. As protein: CASSGRGELFF.

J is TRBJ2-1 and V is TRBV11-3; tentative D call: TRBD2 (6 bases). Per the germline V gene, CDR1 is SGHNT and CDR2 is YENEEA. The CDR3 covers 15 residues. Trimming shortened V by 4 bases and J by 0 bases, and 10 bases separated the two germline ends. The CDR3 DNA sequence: TGTGCCAGCAGCTCCGGAGGGAGCTCCTACAATGAGCAGTTCTTC. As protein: CASSSGGSSYNEQFF.

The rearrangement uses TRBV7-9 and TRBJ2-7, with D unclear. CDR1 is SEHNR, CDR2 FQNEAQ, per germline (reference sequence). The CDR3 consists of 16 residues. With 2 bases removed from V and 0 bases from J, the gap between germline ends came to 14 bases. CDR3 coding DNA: TGTGCCAGCAGCTTATGTCGTCGGGCCGGCTCCTACGAGCAGTACTTC. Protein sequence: CASSLCRRAGSYEQYF.

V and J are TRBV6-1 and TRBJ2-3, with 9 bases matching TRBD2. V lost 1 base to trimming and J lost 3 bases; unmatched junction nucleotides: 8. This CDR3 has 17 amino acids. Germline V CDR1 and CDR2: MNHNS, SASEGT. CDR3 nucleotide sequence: TGTGCCAGCAGTGAAGGGAGGACTAGCGTCAGAACAGATACGCAGTATTTT. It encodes CASSEGRTSVRTDTQYF.

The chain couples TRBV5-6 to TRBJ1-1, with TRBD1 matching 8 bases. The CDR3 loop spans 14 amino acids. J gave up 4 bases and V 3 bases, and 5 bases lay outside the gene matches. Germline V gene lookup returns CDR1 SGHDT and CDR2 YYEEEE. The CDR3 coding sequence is TGTGCCAGCAGCTGGCGGACAGGGTGCACTGAAGCTTTCTTT. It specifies CASSWRTGCTEAFF.

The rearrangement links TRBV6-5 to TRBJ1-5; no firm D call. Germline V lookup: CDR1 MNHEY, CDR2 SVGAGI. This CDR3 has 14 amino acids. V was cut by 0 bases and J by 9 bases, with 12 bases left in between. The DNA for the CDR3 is TGTGCCAGCAGTTACTCGGCATCAAAGGTGCCCCAGCATTTT. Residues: CASSYSASKVPQHF.

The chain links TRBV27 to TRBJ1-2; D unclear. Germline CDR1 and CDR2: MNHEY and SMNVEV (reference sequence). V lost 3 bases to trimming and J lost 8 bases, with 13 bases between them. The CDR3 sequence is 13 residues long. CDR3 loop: CASSFARSGGYTF. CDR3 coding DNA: TGTGCCAGCAGTTTTGCGCGGTCGGGAGGCTACACCTTC.

The CDR3 reads CASSPTPSDRGSGNTIYF. The DNA for the CDR3 is TGCGCCAGCAGCCCAACTCCCTCTGACAGGGGCTCTGGAAACACCATATATTTT. V is TRBV5-1 and J is TRBJ1-3; TRBD1 agrees at 8 bases. This CDR3 spans 18 amino acids. CDR1 and CDR2 from the germline V gene are SGHRS and YFSETQ. J gave up 0 bases and V 4 bases, and 12 bases lay outside the gene matches. Full variable domain (outside the CDR3, taken from reference TRBV5-1 and TRBJ1-3): KAGVTQTPRYLIKTRGQQVTLSCSPISGHRSVSWYQQTPGQGLQFLFEYFSETQRNKGNFPGRFSGRQFSNSRSEMNVSTLELGDSALYLCASSPTPSDRGSGNTIYFGEGSWLTVV.

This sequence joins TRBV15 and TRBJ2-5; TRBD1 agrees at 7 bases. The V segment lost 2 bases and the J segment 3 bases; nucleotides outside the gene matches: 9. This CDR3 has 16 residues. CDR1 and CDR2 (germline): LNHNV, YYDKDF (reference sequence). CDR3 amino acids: CATSRTTGECKETQYF. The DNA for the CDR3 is TGTGCCACCAGCAGAACTACAGGGGAATGTAAAGAGACCCAGTACTTC.